This T cell receptor beta chain is drawn from a study of OX40 agonist ivuxolimab in advanced cancers. Notes on the study in general: CD4+ and CD8+ blood T cells expanded clonally by week 6 at 0.1 to 3.0 mg/kg.

The germline V and J ends were trimmed by 6 bases and 12 bases, with 15 bases remaining between them. The germline CDR1 and CDR2 sequences are SNHLY and FYNNEI. The CDR3 consists of 12 residues. Libraries were prepared by immunoSEQ multiplex PCR; TCRdb keeps only in-frame clonotypes and omits some of them. The table includes approximately 67,000 clones, 75% to 95% detected once. This clone appeared once. What it binds is not known. This clonotype was obtained from an adult with an advanced solid tumor such as melanoma, head and neck, liver or kidney cancer. The rearrangement links TRBV2 to TRBJ2-1; D might be TRBD2 (5 bases). The sequencing used CD4+ or CD8+ T cells sorted from blood, collected in a trial of the OX40 agonist ivuxolimab. The CDR3 is CASSGMGSPQFF. DNA for the CDR3: TGTGCCAGCAGCGGAATGGGGAGCCCGCAGTTCTTC.